This record looks at one T cell receptor beta chain sequence and its context. The antigen is undetermined. This entry belongs to a study of post-analysis software for immune sequencing data. Study as a whole: As for disease course, relapsing-remitting, secondary progressive and progressive-relapsing multiple sclerosis were all included. Study results and caveats: Compared with controls, patients showed significantly lower normalized Chao1 diversity. The authors found that F measure strongly co-clustered same-batch samples.

Built from TCR beta cDNA, the libraries had unique molecular identifiers in them. Roughly 450,000 cDNA molecules came from approximately 1 to 10 million T cells. From the PCR reads, TCRdb called clonotypes with MiXCR, one entry per CDR3 protein. This sample has 700,000 to 900,000 distinct CDR3 sequences, with 35% to 55% found just once. The sequenced sample was blood. This clonotype was obtained from a girl aged 5 to 17 with multiple sclerosis.

The CDR3, as DNA: TGCGCCAGCAGCCCGACTAGCTCGGGGGGGGAGCAGTTCTTC. Residues: CASSPTSSGGEQFF. The rearrangement links TRBV5-1 to TRBJ2-1; 8 bases match TRBD2. Unmatched junction bases numbered 10, after V lost 4 bases and J lost 10 bases. The CDR3 sequence is 14 residues long. CDR1 is SGHRS, CDR2 YFSETQ, per germline.